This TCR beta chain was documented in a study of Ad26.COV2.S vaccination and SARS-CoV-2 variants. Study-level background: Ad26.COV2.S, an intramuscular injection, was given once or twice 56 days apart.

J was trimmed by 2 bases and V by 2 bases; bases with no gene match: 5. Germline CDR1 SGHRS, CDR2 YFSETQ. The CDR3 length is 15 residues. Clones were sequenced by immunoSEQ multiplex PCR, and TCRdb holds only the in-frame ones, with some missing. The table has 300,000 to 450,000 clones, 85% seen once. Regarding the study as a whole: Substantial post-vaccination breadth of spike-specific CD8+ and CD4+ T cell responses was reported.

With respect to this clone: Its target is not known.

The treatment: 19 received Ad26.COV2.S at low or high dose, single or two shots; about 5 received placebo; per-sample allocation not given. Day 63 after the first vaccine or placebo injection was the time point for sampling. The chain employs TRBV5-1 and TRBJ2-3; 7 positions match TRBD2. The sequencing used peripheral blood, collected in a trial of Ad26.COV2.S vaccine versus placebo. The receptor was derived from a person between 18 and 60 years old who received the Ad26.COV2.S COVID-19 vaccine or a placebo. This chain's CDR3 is CASSFIGGSTDTQYF. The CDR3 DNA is TGCGCCAGCAGCTTTATCGGGGGGTCCACAGATACGCAGTATTTT.